This T cell receptor (beta chain) came from a study of CD8+ T cells in alopecia areata. As concerns this clone: The antigen remains unidentified.

Study-wide results and limits: With patients, TCR sharing proved less clear than in mice, a difference possibly related to HLA.

This CDR3 is 15 amino acids long. Looked up from germline, CDR1 is GTSNPN and CDR2 is SVGIG (reference sequence). The J segment lost 2 bases and the V segment lost 4 bases, leaving 6 bases of the junction unmatched. Investigators isolated RNA and reverse transcribed it into cDNA to act as the sequencing template. Profiled with immunoSEQ multiplex PCR; TCRdb holds only in-frame clones, not every one. Counted here are about 110,000 clones, 59% occurring once; the ten biggest clones make up 20% to 25%. J is TRBJ2-3 and V is TRBV30, with 10 positions matching TRBD2. The specimen sequenced was CD8+ T cells sorted from blood. The TCR sequence derives from a human donor in good health. The CDR3 DNA is TGTGCCTGGACGGTAGCGGGGGGCCCCACAGATACGCAGTATTTT. Amino acid sequence: CAWTVAGGPTDTQYF.